This TCR beta chain was sequenced during a study of T cell changes during pregnancy in multiple sclerosis. Sequenced by immunoSEQ multiplex PCR; TCRdb stores in-frame clones only, minus some. The repertoire has 58,000 or so clones, 70% to 90% of them found once; the top ten carry about 0.41%. Per germline, CDR1 MNHEY and CDR2 SVGAGI. This CDR3 is built from 13 residues. V lost 2 bases and J 3 bases, leaving 7 bases between the germline ends. The source material was CD4+ T cells from peripheral blood mononuclear cells, sampled in the third trimester of pregnancy. The receptor was derived from a female donor with multiple sclerosis, enrolled in a pregnancy study. This chain links TRBV6-5 with TRBJ1-2; D may be TRBD1 (5 bases). The chain's CDR3 is CASSYRGYYGYTF. CDR3 DNA: TGTGCCAGCAGTTACAGGGGCTACTATGGCTACACCTTC.